A selection of T cell receptor beta chains follows, all from one sample in a study of blood T cell repertoires in COVID-19. The table came from immunoSEQ multiplex PCR; TCRdb's copy has only in-frame clones and leaves some out. The sample carries approximately 300,000 clones, 87% recorded once. Source material: peripheral blood. These TCRs come from a man in his fifties with active or convalescent COVID-19. CDR3s include the opening cysteine and the closing phenylalanine or tryptophan. The D gene is left open where the match is weak. Where a row states a size, it is once, few, many or the class of an expanded clone; other rows omit it.

j_gene | d_gene | v_gene | abundance | CDR3nt | CDR3aa
TRBJ1-6 | TRBD1 | TRBV6-5 | NA | TGTGCCAGCAGCCAGGGGGCAGGAAATTCACCCCTCCACTTT | CASSQGAGNSPLHF
TRBJ1-1 | NA | TRBV28 | NA | TGTGCCAGCAGTTTACGACAGTTTACTGAAGCTTTCTTT | CASSLRQFTEAFF
TRBJ1-1 | TRBD1 | TRBV7-3 | NA | TGTGCCAGCAGCTCCCGGGACAGGAACACTGAAGCTTTCTTT | CASSSRDRNTEAFF
TRBJ1-1 | NA | TRBV11-2 | NA | TGTGCCAGCAGCTTTAATCGGAACACTGAAGCTTTCTTT | CASSFNRNTEAFF
TRBJ1-4 | TRBD1 | TRBV6-1 | NA | TGTGCCAGCAGTGAAGATAGACAGGGGGTTGAAAAACTGTTTTTT | CASSEDRQGVEKLFF
TRBJ1-1 | TRBD1 | TRBV5-1 | NA | TGCGCCAGCAGCTCACAGGGGACAGGCTTGAACACTGAAGCTTTCTTT | CASSSQGTGLNTEAFF
TRBJ2-1 | TRBD2 | TRBV18 | once | TGTGCCAGCTCACTCGGGACTAACAATGAGCAGTTCTTC | CASSLGTNNEQFF
TRBJ1-1 | NA | TRBV6-2/TRBV6-3 | NA | TGTGCCAGCAGTTACGGACAGACCATGAAGGCTTTCTTT | CASSYGQTMKAFF
TRBJ1-2 | NA | TRBV15 | NA | TGTGCCACCAGCAGAGATACGAGAGGCTACACCTTC | CATSRDTRGYTF
TRBJ2-1 | NA | TRBV5-4 | NA | TGTGCCAGCAGCTTAGGGGTAGGCAGCTACAATGAGCAGTTCTTC | CASSLGVGSYNEQFF
TRBJ1-2 | NA | TRBV5-1 | NA | TGCGCCAGCAGCTTGGGGGAGTCTAACTATGGCTACACCTTC | CASSLGESNYGYTF
TRBJ1-1 | TRBD1 | TRBV4-3 | once | TGCGCCAGCAGCCCGAACAGGGGTGGCACTGAAGCTTTCTTT | CASSPNRGGTEAFF
TRBJ1-4 | NA | TRBV28 | NA | TGTGCCAGCAGTTTCGGCCCAGGGATTGGTGGGAATGAAAAACTGTTTTTT | CASSFGPGIGGNEKLFF
TRBJ1-1 | NA | TRBV7-8 | NA | TGTGCCAGCAGCTTAGGACGGGTAACTGAAGCTTTCTTT | CASSLGRVTEAFF
TRBJ1-4 | TRBD1 | TRBV29-1 | NA | TGCAGCGTTGGGGGACAGGGAGGCGAAAAACTGTTTTTT | CSVGGQGGEKLFF
TRBJ2-5 | TRBD1 | TRBV14 | NA | TGTGCCAGCAGCCCCATCCGGACAGGGGGCATGGAGGCCCAGTACTTC | CASSPIRTGGMEAQYF
TRBJ1-5 | NA | TRBV4-3 | few | TGCGCCAGCAGCCAAGTTGTCGGGCAGCCCCAGCATTTT | CASSQVVGQPQHF
TRBJ1-5 | TRBD1 | TRBV24-1 | NA | TGTGCCACCGGGGGGCAGGGGGTAATAGGCAATCAGCCCCAGCATTTT | CATGGQGVIGNQPQHF
TRBJ1-1 | NA | TRBV12-2 | NA | TGTGCAAGTCGCTTGGGGTTACGGGGTCTGGCTTTCTTT | CASRLGLRGLAFF
TRBJ2-1 | NA | TRBV18 | NA | TGTGCCAGCTCCCTACTTGACAATGAGCAGTTCTTC | CASSLLDNEQFF
TRBJ1-2 | NA | TRBV18 | NA | TGTGCCAGCTCCCAACAGCTTAACTATGGCTACACCTTC | CASSQQLNYGYTF
TRBJ2-6 | NA | TRBV7-9 | NA | TGTGCCAGCAGCTTACTTGGGAGCTCTGGGGCCAACGTCCTGACTTTC | CASSLLGSSGANVLTF
TRBJ1-4 | NA | TRBV2 | NA | TGTGCCAGCAGAGCTAACAGGCCAACTAATGAAAAACTGTTTTTT | CASRANRPTNEKLFF